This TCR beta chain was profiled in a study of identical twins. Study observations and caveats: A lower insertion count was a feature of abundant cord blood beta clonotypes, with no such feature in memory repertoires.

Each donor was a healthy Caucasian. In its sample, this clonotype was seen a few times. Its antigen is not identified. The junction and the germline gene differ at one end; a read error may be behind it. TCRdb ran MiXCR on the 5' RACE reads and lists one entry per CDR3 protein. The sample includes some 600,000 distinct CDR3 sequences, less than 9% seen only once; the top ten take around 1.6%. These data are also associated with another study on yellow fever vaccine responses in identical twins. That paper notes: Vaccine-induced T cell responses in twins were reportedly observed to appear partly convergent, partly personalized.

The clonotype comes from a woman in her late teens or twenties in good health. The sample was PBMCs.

CDR3 bases: TGTGCCAGCAGCTCCCACACAGGGGGCGAACGAAGTGGTTTT. It specifies CASSSHTGGERSGF. The chain links TRBV7-2 to TRBJ2-3; 9 positions match TRBD1. CDR3 length: 14 amino acids. Germline assignment: CDR1 SGHTA and CDR2 FQGNSA.